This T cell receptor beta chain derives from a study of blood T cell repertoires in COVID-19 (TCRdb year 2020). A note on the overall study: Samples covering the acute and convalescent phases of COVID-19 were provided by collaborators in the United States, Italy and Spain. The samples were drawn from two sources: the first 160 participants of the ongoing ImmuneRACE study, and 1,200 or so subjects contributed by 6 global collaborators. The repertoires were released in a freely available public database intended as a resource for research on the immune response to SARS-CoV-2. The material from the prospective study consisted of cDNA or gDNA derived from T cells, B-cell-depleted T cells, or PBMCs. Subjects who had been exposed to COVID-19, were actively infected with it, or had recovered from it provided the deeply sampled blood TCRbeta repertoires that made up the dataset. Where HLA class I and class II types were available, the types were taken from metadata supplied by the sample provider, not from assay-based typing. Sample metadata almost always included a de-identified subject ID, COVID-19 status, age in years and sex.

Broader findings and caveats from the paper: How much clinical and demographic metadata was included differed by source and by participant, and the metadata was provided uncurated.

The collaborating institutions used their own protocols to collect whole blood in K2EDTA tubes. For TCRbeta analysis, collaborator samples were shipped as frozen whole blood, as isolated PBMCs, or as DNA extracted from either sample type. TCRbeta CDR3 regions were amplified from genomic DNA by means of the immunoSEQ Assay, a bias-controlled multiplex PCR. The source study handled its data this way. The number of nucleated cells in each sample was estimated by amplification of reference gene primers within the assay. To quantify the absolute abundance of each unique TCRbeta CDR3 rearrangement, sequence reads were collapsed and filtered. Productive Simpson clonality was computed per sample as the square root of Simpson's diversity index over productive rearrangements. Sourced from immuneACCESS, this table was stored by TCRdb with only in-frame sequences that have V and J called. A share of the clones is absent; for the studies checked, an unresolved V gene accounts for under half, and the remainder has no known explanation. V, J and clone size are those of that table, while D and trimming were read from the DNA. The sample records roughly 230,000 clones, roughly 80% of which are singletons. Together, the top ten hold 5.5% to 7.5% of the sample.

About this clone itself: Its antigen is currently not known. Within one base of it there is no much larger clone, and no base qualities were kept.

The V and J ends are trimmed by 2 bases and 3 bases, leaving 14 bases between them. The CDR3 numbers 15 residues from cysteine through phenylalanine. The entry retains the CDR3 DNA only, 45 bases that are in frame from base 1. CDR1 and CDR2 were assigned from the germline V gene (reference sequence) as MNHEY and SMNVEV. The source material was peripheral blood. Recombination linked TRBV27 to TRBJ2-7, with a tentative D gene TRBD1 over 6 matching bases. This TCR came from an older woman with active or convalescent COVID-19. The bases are TGTGCCAGCAGTTTAGTCGGACAGAAAAACTACGAGCAGTACTTC. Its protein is CASSLVGQKNYEQYF.